Listed here are 26 T cell receptor beta chains from one sample, sequenced in a study of T cells in Graves' hyperthyroidism and ophthalmopathy. TCR beta CDR3 regions were amplified from RNA transcripts. RT-PCR in the first round (using the HTBI primer set) targeted the TCR CDR3. TCRdb used MiXCR to reprocess the multiplex PCR reads, holding one entry per CDR3 protein. This repertoire shows fewer than 350,000 distinct CDR3 sequences, around 15% found once; its top ten account for 7.9%. The sample consisted of blood. The receptors shown here come from a middle-aged woman with Graves' hyperthyroidism.

This clonotype was counted many times. The chain couples TRBV7-8 to TRBJ2-3, with 9 bases fitting TRBD2. CDR3 length: 16 residues. The V and J ends lost 6 bases and 0 bases, in that order; junction bases with no gene match: 7. From germline, CDR1 is SGHVS and CDR2 FQNEAQ. Here the CDR3 reads CASRSRLAASTDTQYF. The CDR3 nucleotides are TGTGCCAGCAGATCCCGACTAGCGGCTAGCACAGATACGCAGTATTTT.

This clonotype was seen repeatedly, ten times or more. The rearrangement uses TRBV28 and TRBJ2-1; 10 nucleotides agree with TRBD2. This CDR3 has 16 amino acids. Trimming took 4 bases from V and 8 from J; bases not matched to a gene: 11. CDR1 and CDR2 (germline): MDHEN, SYDVKM. The CDR3 is CASSSAASGRRYEQFF. In nucleotides, the CDR3 is TGTGCCAGCAGTTCCGCGGCTAGCGGGAGACGCTATGAGCAGTTCTTC.

This clonotype was seen at least ten times. V usage is TRBV28 and J usage is TRBJ2-1, with D possibly being TRBD1 (6 bases). The CDR3 contains 15 residues. Germline V gives CDR1 MDHEN, CDR2 SYDVKM. Between the trimmed V and J ends, which lost 4 bases and 0 bases, there was a span of 10 bases. CDR3 amino acids: CASSSGASSYNEQFF. The CDR3 region has the DNA TGTGCCAGCAGTTCAGGGGCCAGCTCCTACAATGAGCAGTTCTTC.

Many counts were recorded for this clonotype. The chain employs TRBV5-8 and TRBJ2-7; TRBD1 aligns across 7 bases. CDR3 length equals 14 residues. Germline values: CDR1 SGHTS, CDR2 YDEGEE. Losses at the gene ends were 0 bases for V and 3 bases for J; bases not matched to a gene: 3. Here the CDR3 DNA reads TGTGCCAGCAGCTTGGTTTACAGGGGCTACGAGCAGTACTTC. Its translation is CASSLVYRGYEQYF.

Many counts were recorded for this clonotype. This chain joins TRBV2 and TRBJ1-2, with a weak D call TRBD1 (5 bases). CDR1 is SNHLY and CDR2 is FYNNEI in the germline V gene. V was pared by 4 bases and J by 4 bases, with 19 bases between. The CDR3 runs 16 residues. The CDR3, as DNA: TGTGCCAGCAGTGTGATTCAAAGGGGCGCAGGCTATGGCTACACCTTC. Translating gives CASSVIQRGAGYGYTF. The variable domain in full, completed from reference TRBV2 and TRBJ1-2, reads EPEVTQTPSHQVTQMGQEVILRCVPISNHLYFYWYRQILGQKVEFLVSFYNNEISEKSEIFDDQFSVERPDGSNFTLKIRSTKLEDSAMYFCASSVIQRGAGYGYTFGSGTRLTVV.

This clonotype was seen at least ten times. The chain carries TRBV28 and TRBJ2-7, with TRBD2 matching 12 bases. Germline V gives CDR1 MDHEN, CDR2 SYDVKM. The CDR3 length is 15 residues. J lost 5 bases, V lost 6 bases, and 8 bases had no gene match. CDR3 nucleotide sequence: TGTGCCAGCAGCCGTCTAGCGGGAGGGTCCCACGAGCAGTACTTC. Translated, it gives CASSRLAGGSHEQYF.

This clonotype was counted at least ten times. This chain connects TRBV2 to TRBJ2-5; D is unresolved. Trimming took 3 bases from V and 1 from J, leaving 9 bases between them. Germline V gives CDR1 SNHLY, CDR2 FYNNEI. The CDR3 contains 14 residues. The CDR3 region has the DNA TGTGCCAGCAGTGACGCCAGAGCCCAAGAGACCCAGTACTTC. It is translated as CASSDARAQETQYF.

This clonotype has a count of ten or more. The chain employs TRBV15 and TRBJ2-1; D perhaps matches TRBD2 (5 bases). V lost 0 bases and J 6 bases, leaving 9 bases between the germline ends. Germline V CDR1 and CDR2: LNHNV, YYDKDF (reference sequence). The CDR3 covers 14 residues. CDR3 sequence: CATSRDLAGNEQFF. DNA of the CDR3: TGTGCCACCAGCAGAGATTTGGCGGGCAATGAGCAGTTCTTC. The full variable domain, in which reference TRBV15 and TRBJ2-1 provide the parts outside the CDR3, is DAMVIQNPRYQVTQFGKPVTLSCSQTLNHNVMYWYQQKSSQAPKLLFHYYDKDFNNEADTPDNFQSRRPNTSFCFLDIRSPGLGDTAMYLCATSRDLAGNEQFFGPGTRLTVL.

This clonotype was seen a handful of times. The chain employs TRBV19 and TRBJ1-3; a possible D gene is TRBD1 (6 bases). Trimming stripped 5 bases from V and 3 bases from J, with 11 bases between. The CDR3 has 14 residues. Germline V gene lookup returns CDR1 LNHDA and CDR2 SQIVND (reference sequence). The CDR3 DNA reads as TGTGCCAGTAGTGACCGGGACAATGGAAACACCATATATTTT. Its protein product is CASSDRDNGNTIYF.

This clonotype was counted only a few times. The J gene is TRBJ2-3, the V gene TRBV12-3 or TRBV12-4; 8 positions agree with TRBD1. The CDR3 contains 12 residues. V lost 6 bases and J lost 5; bases outside the gene matches: 1. In nucleotides, the CDR3 is TGTGCCAGCAGGACAGGGGAAGATACGCAGTATTTT. It is translated as CASRTGEDTQYF.

This chain connects TRBV9 to TRBJ1-6; TRBD1 agrees at 10 bases. Germline V gene sequence: CDR1 SGDLS, CDR2 YYNGEE. This CDR3 is built from 15 residues. V lost 3 bases, J lost 7 bases, and 4 bases stayed unmatched. In DNA form, the CDR3 reads TGTGCCAGCAGCGCGACAGGGGGCGAGAATTCACCCCTCCACTTT. Protein: CASSATGGENSPLHF.

At least ten counts were recorded for this clonotype. This sequence joins TRBV28 and TRBJ1-5; 7 nucleotides align to TRBD1. Germline V gene lookup returns CDR1 MDHEN and CDR2 SYDVKM. The CDR3 totals 16 residues. Germline trimming cut 6 bases from V and 5 bases from J; bases unmatched to any gene: 13. The CDR3 here is CASRHRSTGRHQPQHF. In DNA, the CDR3 is TGTGCCAGCAGACACCGTTCGACAGGGCGCCATCAGCCCCAGCATTTT.

The genes are TRBV14 and TRBJ2-1; 12 bases map to TRBD2. Germline loops: CDR1 SGHDN, CDR2 FVKESK. The CDR3 is 16 amino acids. J was trimmed by 3 bases and V by 4 bases; bases with no gene match: 4. DNA for the CDR3: TGTGCCAGCAGCCGCGGACTAGCGGGGAACTACAATGAGCAGTTCTTC. This translates into CASSRGLAGNYNEQFF.

This clonotype came up many times. The chain uses TRBV19 and TRBJ2-1, with D possibly TRBD1 on 6 matching bases. Trimming shortened V by 2 bases and J by 8 bases, and 13 bases separated the two germline ends. The CDR3 contains 14 residues. Germline lookup yields CDR1 LNHDA and CDR2 SQIVND (reference sequence). For the CDR3, the DNA is TGTGCCAGTAGTATAAGGGGGTCGGACGATGAGCAGTTCTTC. Translation gives CASSIRGSDDEQFF. The full variable domain, with the rest looked up from reference TRBV19 and TRBJ2-1, is DGGITQSPKYLFRKEGQNVTLSCEQNLNHDAMYWYRQDPGQGLRLIYYSQIVNDFQKGDIAEGYSVSREKKESFPLTVTSAQKNPTAFYLCASSIRGSDDEQFFGPGTRLTVL.

This clonotype was detected ten times or more. The rearrangement joins TRBV12-3 or TRBV12-4 to TRBJ2-1, with D unresolved. This CDR3 is built from 16 residues. Deletions cut 7 bases from V and 6 bases from J, with 22 bases between. CDR3 nucleotide sequence: TGTGCCAGCACCGAAACCCTGGCCCCCAGGCGCAATGAGCAGTTCTTC. Protein sequence: CASTETLAPRRNEQFF.

The table lists this clonotype with many counts. This chain uses TRBV30 with TRBJ1-2, with D possibly being TRBD1 (6 bases). Trimming left V 3 bases short and J 0 bases short, with 14 bases between. CDR1 and CDR2 from the germline V gene are GTSNPN and SVGIG (reference sequence). The CDR3 is 15 amino acids. CDR3 coding DNA: TGTGCCTGGAGGGTTCAGGGGACTTCTAACTATGGCTACACCTTC. Translation gives CAWRVQGTSNYGYTF.

The chain combines TRBV19 with TRBJ2-1; 7 bases are shared with TRBD2. Germline values: CDR1 LNHDA, CDR2 SQIVND (reference sequence). CDR3 length: 16 residues. J was trimmed by 1 base and V by 3 bases; bases with no gene match: 6. The CDR3 sequence is CASSMGGVKSYNEQFF. The CDR3 DNA follows: TGTGCCAGTAGTATGGGGGGGGTCAAGTCCTACAATGAGCAGTTCTTC.

This clonotype showed up many times. The genes are TRBV2 and TRBJ1-4; TRBD1 might be the D (6 bases). The CDR3 is 13 residues long. Germline V gene data show CDR1 as SNHLY and CDR2 as FYNNEI. V lost 9 bases and J lost 8, with 16 bases in between. The chain's CDR3 is CARRDRSREKLFF. In DNA form, the CDR3 reads TGTGCCAGAAGAGACAGGTCCAGGGAAAAACTGTTTTTT.

In its sample, this clonotype was seen a few times. CDR3 amino acids: CASSPRQGNSPLHF. CDR3 in DNA: TGTGCCAGCAGCCCCCGACAGGGAAATTCACCCCTCCACTTT. The chain has TRBV7-9 and TRBJ1-6, with 7 bases identical to TRBD1. The CDR3 covers 14 residues. Germline CDR1 SEHNR, CDR2 FQNEAQ (reference sequence). The V segment lost 5 bases and the J segment 7 bases; nucleotides outside the gene matches: 5.

There are many counts of this clonotype. V gene TRBV28 combines with J gene TRBJ2-5; the D gene is possibly TRBD1 (5 bases). V dropped 5 bases and J dropped 7 bases, with 14 bases sitting between them. CDR1 is MDHEN and CDR2 is SYDVKM in the germline V gene. The CDR3 length is 13 residues. This chain's CDR3 is CASSVQGIGTQYF. In nucleotides, the CDR3 is TGTGCCAGCAGTGTTCAGGGTATTGGGACCCAGTACTTC. Full variable domain (missing parts from reference TRBV28 and TRBJ2-5): DVKVTQSSRYLVKRTGEKVFLECVQDMDHENMFWYRQDPGLGLRLIYFSYDVKMKEKGDIPEGYSVSREKKERFSLILESASTNQTSMYLCASSVQGIGTQYFGPGTRLLVL.

This clonotype has more than one count but fewer than ten. CDR3 coding DNA: TGTGCCAGCAGCACCGGACTAGCGGGAGTAGAGACCCAGTACTTC. As protein: CASSTGLAGVETQYF. The chain couples TRBV7-8 to TRBJ2-5, with TRBD2 identical over 13 bases. Per germline, CDR1 SGHVS and CDR2 FQNEAQ. The V gene end was trimmed by 5 bases and the J gene end by 4 bases; junction bases not matched to a gene: 4. CDR3 length: 15 amino acids.

J is TRBJ2-7 and V is TRBV19, with TRBD1 identical over 9 bases. V shed 5 bases and J 2 bases; nucleotides not matched to a gene: 10. Looked up from germline, CDR1 is LNHDA and CDR2 is SQIVND (reference sequence). The CDR3 loop spans 16 amino acids. CDR3 sequence reads: CASSPTTGGSTYEQYF. DNA of the CDR3: TGTGCCAGTAGTCCGACCACAGGGGGCTCAACCTACGAGCAGTACTTC.

J is TRBJ2-7 and V is TRBV28, with 11 bases identical to TRBD1. The V gene's germline CDR1 is MDHEN and CDR2 SYDVKM. This CDR3 has 15 residues. Trimming took 3 bases from V and 3 from J; bases not matched to a gene: 4. The CDR3 reads CASSFRTGGRYEQYF. The CDR3 nucleotides read TGTGCCAGCAGTTTCAGGACAGGGGGCCGCTACGAGCAGTACTTC. The full variable domain, in which reference TRBV28 and TRBJ2-7 provide the parts outside the CDR3, is DVKVTQSSRYLVKRTGEKVFLECVQDMDHENMFWYRQDPGLGLRLIYFSYDVKMKEKGDIPEGYSVSREKKERFSLILESASTNQTSMYLCASSFRTGGRYEQYFGPGTRLTVT.

This clonotype was seen many times. V is TRBV11-2 and J is TRBJ2-7; the match to TRBD1 covers 8 bases. The germline V gene has CDR1 SGHAT and CDR2 FQNNGV. The trim removed 10 bases at V and 5 bases at J, leaving 7 bases unmatched. This CDR3 is built from 12 residues. CDR3 loop: CATRDRIHEQYF. CDR3 bases: TGTGCCACCCGGGACAGGATCCACGAGCAGTACTTC.

The chain joins TRBV2 to TRBJ1-1, with D unclear. V shed 3 bases and J shed 4 bases, with 9 bases lying between them. CDR3 length: 13 amino acids. In germline, CDR1 is SNHLY, CDR2 FYNNEI. The CDR3 protein is CASSDWLFTEAFF. The CDR3 bases are TGTGCCAGCAGTGATTGGTTATTCACTGAAGCTTTCTTT.

This clonotype has a handful of counts. This rearrangement joins TRBV2 to TRBJ2-4; a weak D match, TRBD1 (7 bases). CDR3 length equals 15 residues. The germline V gene has CDR1 SNHLY and CDR2 FYNNEI. V dropped 5 bases and J dropped 5 bases, with 16 bases sitting between them. The CDR3 loop is CASSPFSRGENIQYF. DNA of the CDR3: TGTGCCAGCAGTCCTTTTAGCAGGGGGGAAAACATTCAGTACTTC.